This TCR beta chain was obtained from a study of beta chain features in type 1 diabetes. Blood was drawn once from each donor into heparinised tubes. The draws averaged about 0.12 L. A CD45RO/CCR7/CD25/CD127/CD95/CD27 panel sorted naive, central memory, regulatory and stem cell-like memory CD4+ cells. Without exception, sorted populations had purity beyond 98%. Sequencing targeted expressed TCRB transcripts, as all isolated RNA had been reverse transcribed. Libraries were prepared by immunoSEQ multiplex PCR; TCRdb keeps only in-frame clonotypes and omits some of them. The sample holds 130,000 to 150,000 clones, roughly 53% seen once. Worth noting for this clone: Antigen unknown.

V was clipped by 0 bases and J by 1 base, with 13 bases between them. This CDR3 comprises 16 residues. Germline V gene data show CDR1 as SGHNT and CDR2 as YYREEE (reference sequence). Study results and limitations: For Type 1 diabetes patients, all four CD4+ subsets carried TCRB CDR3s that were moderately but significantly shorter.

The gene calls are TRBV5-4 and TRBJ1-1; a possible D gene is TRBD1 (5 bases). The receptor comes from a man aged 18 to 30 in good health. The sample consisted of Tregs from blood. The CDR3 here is CASSLGGGFGNTEAFF. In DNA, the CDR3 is TGTGCCAGCAGCTTGGGGGGGGGTTTTGGGAACACTGAAGCTTTCTTT.